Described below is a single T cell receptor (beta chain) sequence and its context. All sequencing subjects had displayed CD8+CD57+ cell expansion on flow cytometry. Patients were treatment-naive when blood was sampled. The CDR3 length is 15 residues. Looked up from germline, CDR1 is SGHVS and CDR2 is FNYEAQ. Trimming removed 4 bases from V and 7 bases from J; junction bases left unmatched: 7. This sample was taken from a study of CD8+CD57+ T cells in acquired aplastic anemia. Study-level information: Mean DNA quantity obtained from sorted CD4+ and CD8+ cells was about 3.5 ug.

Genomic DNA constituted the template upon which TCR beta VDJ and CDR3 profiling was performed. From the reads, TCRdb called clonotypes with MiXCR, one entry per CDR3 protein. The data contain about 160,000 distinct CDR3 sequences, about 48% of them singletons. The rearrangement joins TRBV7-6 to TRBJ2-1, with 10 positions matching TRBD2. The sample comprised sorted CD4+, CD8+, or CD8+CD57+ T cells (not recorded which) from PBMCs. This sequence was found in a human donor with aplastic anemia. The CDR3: CASSSGTSEWNEQFF. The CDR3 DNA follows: TGTGCCAGCAGCTCAGGGACTAGCGAATGGAATGAGCAGTTCTTC.